This T cell receptor (beta chain) was found in a study of cytomegalovirus exposure and HLA in healthy donors. Donors showed nominal health when sampled, although they likely had unrecorded immune exposures. PCR used 60 Vbeta primers and 13 Jbeta primers. Method: immunoSEQ multiplex PCR; TCRdb's copy keeps in-frame clones and lacks some. The data contain under 200,000 clones, around 77% of them singletons. To note about this clone: Its antigen is not identified.

General study findings and limits: A later analysis associated approximately 17,000 TCR beta sequences with HLA alleles at a 0.05 false discovery rate. The study assumed roughly uniform donor sequencing depth for presence/absence analyses. The likely origin of a cluster of highly shared sequence variants was a sequencing artifact.

Germline CDR1 LNHNV, CDR2 YYDKDF (reference sequence). The CDR3 contains 15 residues. The V and J ends lost 0 bases and 4 bases respectively, with 9 bases between them. The TCR sequence derives from a woman aged 25 to 39 in good health and CMV-seropositive. The chain carries TRBV15 and TRBJ1-4; tentative D call: TRBD1 (5 bases). The sequenced sample was PBMCs. The CDR3 reads CATSRDLGDNEKLFF. CDR3 nucleotides: TGTGCCACCAGCAGAGATTTAGGGGATAATGAAAAACTGTTTTTT.